A selection of T cell receptor beta chains follows, all from one sample in a study of shared clonotypes between healthy human individuals. Assay: immunoSEQ multiplex PCR; the TCRdb copy retains only in-frame clones and omits some. The sample shows about 2,200,000 clones, about 92% of them seen only once. Sequenced: naive CD8+ T cells from PBMCs. The origin of the receptors is a man younger than 30 in good health. Some clones in this sample may be carry-over from other donors' samples. The CDR3 runs from the conserved cysteine through the conserved F or W. The D gene is left open where the match is weak. Only some rows state a clone size, as once, few, many or a class for expanded clones.

j_call	clone_size	v_call	d_call	cdr3_length	cdr3_nt	cdr3_aa
TRBJ2-3	-	TRBV2	-	13	TGTGCCAGCAGTGAGTCGGGCACAGATACGCAGTATTTT	CASSESGTDTQYF
TRBJ2-5	-	TRBV11-2	TRBD2	15	TGTGCCAGCAGCCGGAGTAGCGGGAGCCAAGAGACCCAGTACTTC	CASSRSSGSQETQYF
TRBJ1-2	once	TRBV5-8	TRBD1	14	TGTGCCAGCAGTTCCGACAGGGACCTCTATGGCTACACCTTC	CASSSDRDLYGYTF
TRBJ2-5	-	TRBV29-1	-	15	TGCAGCGTTGTTGGCCGGGGTGTAGTCGGAGAGACCCAGTACTTC	CSVVGRGVVGETQYF
TRBJ1-1	-	TRBV28	TRBD1	14	TGTGCCAGCAGTCCTGGACAGGGTATGGGTGAAGCTTTCTTT	CASSPGQGMGEAFF
TRBJ1-5	-	TRBV21-1	-	17	TGTGCCAGCAGCAAAGTAAGGGACAGGGCGGATTATCAGCCCCAGCATTTT	CASSKVRDRADYQPQHF
TRBJ2-3	-	TRBV27	-	14	TGTGCCAGCAGTTTCACGGGGAGCACAGATACGCAGTATTTT	CASSFTGSTDTQYF
TRBJ1-1	few	TRBV29-1	-	12	TGCAGCGCATCGACAGTGAACACTGAAGCTTTCTTT	CSASTVNTEAFF
TRBJ1-3	-	TRBV4-3	-	18	TGCGCCAGCAGCCAAGATCGGACCGCGGAAGGCCCTGGAAACACCATATATTTT	CASSQDRTAEGPGNTIYF
TRBJ1-5	once	TRBV19	-	12	TGTGCCAGTAGTATATCCAGTCAGCCCCAGCATTTT	CASSISSQPQHF
TRBJ2-7	-	TRBV2	TRBD1	14	TGTGCCAGCAGTGAATTGGGGACAGCCTACGAGCAGTACTTC	CASSELGTAYEQYF
TRBJ2-7	-	TRBV4-3	TRBD1	18	TGCGCCAGCAGCCAAGACCGAAGGGGGCAACTCTCCGGGAAGGAGCAGTACTTC	CASSQDRRGQLSGKEQYF
TRBJ2-3	-	TRBV15	TRBD2	15	TGTGCCACCAGCACTCGGGGGAGGGCCGCTTATACGCAGTATTTT	CATSTRGRAAYTQYF
TRBJ1-2	few	TRBV30	-	11	TGTGCCTCCGGGACTAACTATGGCTACACCTTC	CASGTNYGYTF
TRBJ2-5	-	TRBV29-1	-	14	TGCAGCGTTGATGGGAGGCCGATTAGAGAGACCCAGTACTTC	CSVDGRPIRETQYF
TRBJ1-3	-	TRBV10-1	TRBD1	16	TGCGCCAGCACCAGGGGGGACAGGGATTGTAGGGACACCATATATTTT	CASTRGDRDCRDTIYF
TRBJ2-7	-	TRBV28	-	15	TGTGCCAGCAGTCTCCATCCTAGAGCAACCTACGAGCAGTACTTC	CASSLHPRATYEQYF
TRBJ1-2	-	TRBV4-1	-	15	TGCGCCAGCAGCCAAACCCAGACAGATAACTATGGCTACACCTTC	CASSQTQTDNYGYTF
TRBJ1-5	-	TRBV4-1	-	15	TGCGCCAGCAGCCAAATAGCAGGGCCGGGTCAGCCCCAGCATTTT	CASSQIAGPGQPQHF
TRBJ2-1	-	TRBV5-4	-	14	TGTGCCAGCAGCTGGGAGGACAGAGACAATGAGCAGTTCTTC	CASSWEDRDNEQFF
TRBJ2-7	-	TRBV13	-	16	TGTGCCAGCAGCGGATCGGACATCTTGAATTCCTACGAGCAGTACTTC	CASSGSDILNSYEQYF
TRBJ2-2	-	TRBV9	-	16	TGTGCCAGCAGCGTAGAAAGCGGAGACTTCACCGGGGAGCTGTTTTTT	CASSVESGDFTGELFF
TRBJ1-4	-	TRBV19	-	13	TGTGCCAGTAGGCAGGACGCCTTTCCAAAACTGTTTTTT	CASRQDAFPKLFF
TRBJ1-2	-	TRBV5-6	-	14	TGTGCCAGCAGCGCTGGAGGGTTCGCCTATGGCTACACCTTC	CASSAGGFAYGYTF
TRBJ1-4	once	TRBV14	-	15	TGTGCCAGCAGCCCAACAGAGGCAACTAATGAAAAACTGTTTTTT	CASSPTEATNEKLFF
TRBJ2-2	-	TRBV6-5	-	13	TGTGCCAGCAGTTACAGGGTAGGGGGGGAGCTGTTTTTT	CASSYRVGGELFF
TRBJ2-2	-	TRBV5-1	TRBD2	13	TGCGCCAGCAGCTGGGCGGGGGACGGGGAGCTGTTTTTT	CASSWAGDGELFF